Sequencing of this TCR beta chain was carried out in a study of Graves' ophthalmopathy and Graves' hyperthyroidism. This clonotype was observed many times. No antigen is known for it. Study findings and constraints: Ophthalmopathy cases were distinguished from stable hyperthyroidism by a 13-signature model, reaching about 91% sensitivity and about 80% specificity.

For donors with ophthalmopathy, the disease showed moderate-to-severe activity, reached CAS ≥3 and NOSPECS ≥4, and had lasted under 3 months. Serum thyroxine and TRAb, along with clinical symptoms, thyroid ultrasound and orbital computed tomography, were what diagnosis relied on. PBMCs were isolated from an approximately 9.4 ml sample of fresh peripheral blood. Trimming pared 4 bases from V and 0 bases from J, leaving 10 bases between. The CDR3 runs 15 residues. CDR1 is SGHRS and CDR2 is YFSETQ in the germline V gene. Amplification of TCR beta CDR3 regions used RNA transcripts. The workflow started with a first-round RT-PCR run with HTBI primers and then moved on to a second-round multiplex PCR. Via MiXCR, TCRdb re-called the multiplex PCR reads, giving one row per CDR3 protein. The sample consists of about 220,000 distinct CDR3 sequences, approximately 21% of them appearing once.

This clonotype originated in a woman in her 50s with Graves' ophthalmopathy. Material: peripheral blood. The rearrangement links TRBV5-1 to TRBJ2-2, with D uncertain. The CDR3 here is CASSGVQANTGELFF. DNA of the CDR3: TGCGCCAGCAGCGGTGTACAAGCGAACACCGGGGAGCTGTTTTTT.